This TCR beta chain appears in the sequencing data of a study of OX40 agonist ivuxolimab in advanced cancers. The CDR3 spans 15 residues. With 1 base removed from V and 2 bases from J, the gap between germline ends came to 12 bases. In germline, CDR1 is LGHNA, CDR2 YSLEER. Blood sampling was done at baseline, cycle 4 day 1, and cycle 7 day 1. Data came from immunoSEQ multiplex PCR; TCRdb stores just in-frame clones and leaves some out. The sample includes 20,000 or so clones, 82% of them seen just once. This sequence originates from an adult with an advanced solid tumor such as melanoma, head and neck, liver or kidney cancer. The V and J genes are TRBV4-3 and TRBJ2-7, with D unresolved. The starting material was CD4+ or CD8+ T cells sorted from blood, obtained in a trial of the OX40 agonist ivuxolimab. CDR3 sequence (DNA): TGCGCCAGCAGCCAAGTTATCGGGTCGACCTACGAGCAGTACTTC. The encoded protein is CASSQVIGSTYEQYF.